This T cell receptor beta chain was sequenced in a study of molecular identifiers for immune sequencing clone quantification. The V and J ends lost 5 bases and 1 base, in that order; junction bases with no gene match: 13. The CDR3 is 17 residues long. Sorting isolated naive CD8 T cells as CD8+CD4-CCR7+CD45RA+ events. TCRdb redid the calling of the PCR reads with MiXCR, one entry per CDR3 protein. Among about 68,000 distinct CDR3 sequences listed, about a sixth were seen once. This clonotype showed up many times. The receptor comes from a human donor in good health. Some libraries in this study had Jurkat cell RNA spiked in. Sequenced material: naive CD8+ T cells from blood, with Jurkat cell RNA spiked in. The sample's subset: FACS-sorted CD8+CD4-CCR7+CD45RA+ naive T cells. This chain connects TRBV12-3 or TRBV12-4 to TRBJ1-1; TRBD1 matches at 7 bases. CDR3 loop: CASSLRPTGISNTEAFF. The DNA of the CDR3 is TGTGCCAGCAGTCTCAGGCCGACAGGGATATCGAACACTGAAGCTTTCTTT.